The present T cell receptor beta chain was sequenced within a study of blood T cell repertoires in COVID-19. Study summary: The origin of the acute and convalescent COVID-19 samples was the United States, Italy and Spain.

In the source study's methods: The assay estimated nucleated cells by amplifying reference gene primers. Sequencing used immunoSEQ multiplex PCR; TCRdb keeps in-frame clones, though not all of them. Clonal size and the V and J genes are those of that table, whereas D and trimming came from the DNA. The table has roughly 110,000 clones, about 80% seen once. CDR1 is MNHNY and CDR2 is SVGAGI in the germline V gene (reference sequence). There are 12 residues in the CDR3. V was cut by 8 bases and J by 3 bases, with 10 bases left in between. The sample holds one count of this clone. The chain couples TRBV6-6 to TRBJ1-1; D gene uncertain. This receptor was taken from a woman aged 55-70 years with acute or convalescent COVID-19. The sample was peripheral blood. The CDR3 DNA reads TGTGCCAGCCGGCGGTTGGACACTGAAGCTTTCTTT. The encoded protein is CASRRLDTEAFF.